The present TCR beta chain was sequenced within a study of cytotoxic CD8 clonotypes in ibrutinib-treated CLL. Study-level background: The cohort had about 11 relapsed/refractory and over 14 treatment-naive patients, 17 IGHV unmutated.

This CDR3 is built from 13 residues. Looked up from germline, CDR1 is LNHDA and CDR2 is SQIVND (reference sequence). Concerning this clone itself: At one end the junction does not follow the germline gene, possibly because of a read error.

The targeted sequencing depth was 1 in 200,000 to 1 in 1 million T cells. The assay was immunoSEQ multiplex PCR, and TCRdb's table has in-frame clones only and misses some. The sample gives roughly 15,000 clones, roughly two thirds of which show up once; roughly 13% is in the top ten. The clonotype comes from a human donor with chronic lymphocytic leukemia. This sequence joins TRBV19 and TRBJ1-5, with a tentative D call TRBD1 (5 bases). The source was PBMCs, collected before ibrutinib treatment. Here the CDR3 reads CASSIRGDQPQHF. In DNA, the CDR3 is TGTGCCAGCAGTATAAGGGGTGATCAGCCCCAGCATTTT. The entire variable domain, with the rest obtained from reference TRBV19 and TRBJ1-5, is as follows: DGGITQSPKYLFRKEGQNVTLSCEQNLNHDAMYWYRQDPGQGLRLIYYSQIVNDFQKGDIAEGYSVSREKKESFPLTVTSAQKNPTAFYLCASSIRGDQPQHFGDGTRLSIL.